This TCR beta chain was documented in a study of blood T cell repertoires in COVID-19. Study as a whole: Sites across the United States, Italy and Spain contributed samples from acute and convalescent COVID-19. Nucleic acid was either cDNA or gDNA, and it came from T cells, B-cell-depleted T cells, or PBMCs.

In the source study's methods: Nucleated cell number was recorded as an estimate derived from reference gene primer amplification. Here immunoSEQ multiplex PCR was the method, and the copy in TCRdb shows in-frame clones only, minus some. D and trimming were read from the DNA, whereas the V and J calls and clone size are those reported in that table. The table records about 110,000 clones, 88% of them present only once. The sample consisted of peripheral blood. The TCR was taken from a woman aged 50 to 60 with acute or convalescent COVID-19.

CDR3 protein: CASSLAPGRYEQYF. The CDR3 DNA reads TGCGCCAGCAGCTTGGCCCCAGGGAGGTACGAGCAGTACTTC. The chain carries TRBV5-1 and TRBJ2-7; tentatively, D is TRBD2 (6 bases). V was shortened by 0 bases and J by 4 bases, with 11 bases between the two germline ends. Per the germline V gene, CDR1 is SGHRS and CDR2 is YFSETQ. The CDR3 covers 14 residues.